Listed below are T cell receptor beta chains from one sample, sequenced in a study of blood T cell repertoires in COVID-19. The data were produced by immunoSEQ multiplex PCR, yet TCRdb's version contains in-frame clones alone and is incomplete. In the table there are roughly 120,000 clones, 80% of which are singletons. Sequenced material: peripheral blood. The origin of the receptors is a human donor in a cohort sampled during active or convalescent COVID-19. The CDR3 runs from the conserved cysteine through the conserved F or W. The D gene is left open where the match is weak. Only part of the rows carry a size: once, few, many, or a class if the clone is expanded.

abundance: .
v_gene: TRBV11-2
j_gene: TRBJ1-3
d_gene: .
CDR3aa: CASSSGRTAGNTIYF
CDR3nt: TGTGCCAGCAGCTCCGGGAGGACTGCTGGAAACACCATATATTTT

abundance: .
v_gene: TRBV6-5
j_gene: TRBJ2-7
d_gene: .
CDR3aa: CASSYDIGDEQYF
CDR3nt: TGTGCCAGCAGTTACGATATAGGGGACGAGCAGTACTTC

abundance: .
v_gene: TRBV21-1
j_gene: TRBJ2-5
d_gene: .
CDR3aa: CAIGRRGGKTQYF
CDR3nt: TGTGCCATCGGACGCAGGGGAGGGAAGACCCAGTACTTC

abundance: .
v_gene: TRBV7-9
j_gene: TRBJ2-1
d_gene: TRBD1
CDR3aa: CASSSTGGTGDVEQFF
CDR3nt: TGTGCCAGCAGCTCGACCGGGGGGACAGGGGACGTTGAGCAGTTCTTC

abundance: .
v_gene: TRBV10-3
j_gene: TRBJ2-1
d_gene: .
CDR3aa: CAISESVEQFF
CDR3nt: TGTGCCATCAGTGAGTCCGTGGAGCAGTTCTTC

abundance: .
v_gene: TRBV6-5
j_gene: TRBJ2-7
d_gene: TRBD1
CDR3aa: CASKGQGGYEQYF
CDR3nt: TGTGCCAGCAAAGGACAGGGGGGCTACGAGCAGTACTTC

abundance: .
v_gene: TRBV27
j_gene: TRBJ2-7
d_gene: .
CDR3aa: CASSWASGYEQYF
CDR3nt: TGTGCCAGCTCCTGGGCCTCTGGCTACGAGCAGTACTTC

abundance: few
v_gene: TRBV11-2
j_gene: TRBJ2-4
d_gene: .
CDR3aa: CASSLERQGNIQYF
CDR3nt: TGTGCCAGCAGCTTAGAGAGGCAGGGAAACATTCAGTACTTC

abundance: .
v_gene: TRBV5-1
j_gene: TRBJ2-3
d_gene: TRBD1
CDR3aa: CASSLDRDRYLDTQYF
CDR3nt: TGCGCCAGCAGCTTGGATAGGGACAGGTACTTGGATACGCAGTATTTT

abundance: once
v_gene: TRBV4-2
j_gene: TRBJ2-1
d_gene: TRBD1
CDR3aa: CASNQRGGAYNEQFF
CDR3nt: TGTGCCAGCAACCAACGAGGGGGCGCTTACAATGAGCAGTTCTTC

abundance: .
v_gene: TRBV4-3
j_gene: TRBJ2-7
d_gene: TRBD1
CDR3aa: CASSTNRGYEQYF
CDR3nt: TGCGCCAGCAGTACTAACAGGGGCTACGAGCAGTACTTC

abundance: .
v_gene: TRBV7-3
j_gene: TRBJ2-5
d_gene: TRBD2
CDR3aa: CASSLGGRAVETQYF
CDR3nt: TGTGCCAGCAGCTTAGGCGGGAGGGCCGTAGAGACCCAGTACTTC

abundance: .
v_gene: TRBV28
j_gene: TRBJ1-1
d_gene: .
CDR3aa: CASSSLGGSNTEAFF
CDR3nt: TGTGCCAGCAGTTCGCTGGGAGGGTCGAACACTGAAGCTTTCTTT

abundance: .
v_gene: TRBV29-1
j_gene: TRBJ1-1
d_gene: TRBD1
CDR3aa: CSVRQGGTEAFF
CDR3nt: TGCAGCGTTAGACAGGGGGGCACTGAAGCTTTCTTT

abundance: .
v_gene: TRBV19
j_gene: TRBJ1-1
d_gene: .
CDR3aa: CASSRTRGGMNTEAFF
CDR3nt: TGTGCCAGTAGTAGAACCCGCGGGGGGATGAACACTGAAGCTTTCTTT

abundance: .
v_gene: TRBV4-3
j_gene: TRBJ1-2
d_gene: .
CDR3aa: CASSQDRLGEGGSSYGYTF
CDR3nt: TGCGCCAGCAGCCAAGATCGCCTCGGGGAGGGGGGCTCGAGCTATGGCTACACCTTC

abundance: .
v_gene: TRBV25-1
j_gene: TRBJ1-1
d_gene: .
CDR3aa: CASSEVDKNTEAFF
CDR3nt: TGTGCCAGCAGTGAAGTTGACAAGAACACTGAAGCTTTCTTT

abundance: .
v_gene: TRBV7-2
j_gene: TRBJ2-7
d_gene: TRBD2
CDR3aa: CASTQRGGSYEQYF
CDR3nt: TGTGCCAGCACCCAGCGGGGGGGCTCCTACGAGCAGTACTTC

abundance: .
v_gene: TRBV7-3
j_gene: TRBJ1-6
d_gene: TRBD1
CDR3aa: CASSWTGGNSPLHF
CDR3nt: TGTGCCAGCAGCTGGACAGGGGGAAATTCACCCCTCCACTTT

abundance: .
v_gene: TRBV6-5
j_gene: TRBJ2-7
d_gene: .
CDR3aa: CASRERGTAVVEQYF
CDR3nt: TGTGCCAGCAGGGAGCGCGGGACCGCGGTTGTCGAGCAGTACTTC

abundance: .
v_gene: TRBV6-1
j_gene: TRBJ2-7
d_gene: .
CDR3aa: CASSEMGSLAEQYF
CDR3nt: TGTGCCAGCAGTGAGATGGGCTCCCTCGCCGAGCAGTACTTC

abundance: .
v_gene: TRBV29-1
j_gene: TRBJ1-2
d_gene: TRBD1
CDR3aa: CSAFRGVWSGYTF
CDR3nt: TGCAGCGCGTTCAGGGGGGTTTGGAGCGGCTACACCTTC

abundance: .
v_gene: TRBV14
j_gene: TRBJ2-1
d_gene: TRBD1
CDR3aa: CASSQIPGQGNNEQFF
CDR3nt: TGTGCCAGCAGCCAAATACCGGGACAGGGGAACAATGAGCAGTTCTTC

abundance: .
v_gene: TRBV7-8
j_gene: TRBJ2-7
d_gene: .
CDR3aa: CASSPSSEQYF
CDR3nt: TGTGCCAGCAGCCCGAGTTCCGAGCAGTACTTC

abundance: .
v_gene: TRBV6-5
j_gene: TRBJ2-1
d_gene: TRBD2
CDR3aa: CASSKRGGPHNEQFF
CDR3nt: TGTGCCAGCAGTAAGCGGGGGGGCCCCCACAATGAGCAGTTCTTC

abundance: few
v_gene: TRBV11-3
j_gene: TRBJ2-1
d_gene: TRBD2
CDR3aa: CASSSGLAVNNEQFF
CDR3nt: TGTGCCAGCAGCTCGGGACTAGCGGTAAACAATGAGCAGTTCTTC

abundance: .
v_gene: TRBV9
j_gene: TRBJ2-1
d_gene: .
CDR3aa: CASSVVGSVNNEQFF
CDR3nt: TGTGCCAGCAGCGTAGTGGGTAGCGTAAACAATGAGCAGTTCTTC

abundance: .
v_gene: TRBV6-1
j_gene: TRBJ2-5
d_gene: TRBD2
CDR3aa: CASSEAPRGGGGNQETQYF
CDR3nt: TGTGCCAGCAGTGAAGCCCCCCGGGGTGGCGGGGGGAACCAAGAGACCCAGTACTTC

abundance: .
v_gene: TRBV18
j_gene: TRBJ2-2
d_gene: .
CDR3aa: CASSPWLANTGELFF
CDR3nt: TGTGCCAGCTCACCTTGGCTAGCGAACACCGGGGAGCTGTTTTTT

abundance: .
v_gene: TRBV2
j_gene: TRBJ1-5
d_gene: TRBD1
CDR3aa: CASRRKTGVGNQPQHF
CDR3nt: TGTGCCAGCAGGAGAAAAACAGGGGTTGGCAATCAGCCCCAGCATTTT

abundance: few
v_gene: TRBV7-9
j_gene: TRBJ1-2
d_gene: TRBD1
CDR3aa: CASSPKTGKGYTF
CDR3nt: TGTGCCAGCAGCCCGAAGACAGGGAAAGGTTACACCTTC

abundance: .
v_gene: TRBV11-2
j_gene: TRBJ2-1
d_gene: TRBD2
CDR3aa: CASSSATSGGIDEQFF
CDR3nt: TGTGCCAGCAGCTCCGCGACTAGCGGGGGAATCGATGAGCAGTTCTTC

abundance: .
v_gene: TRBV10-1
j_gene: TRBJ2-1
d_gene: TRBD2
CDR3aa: CASSEPSGSVPNEQFF
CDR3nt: TGCGCCAGCAGTGAGCCTAGCGGGAGCGTTCCCAATGAGCAGTTCTTC

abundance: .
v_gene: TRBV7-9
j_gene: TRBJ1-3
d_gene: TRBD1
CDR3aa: CASTKQPGQASSGNTIYF
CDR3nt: TGTGCCAGCACAAAACAACCGGGACAGGCAAGCTCTGGAAACACCATATATTTT

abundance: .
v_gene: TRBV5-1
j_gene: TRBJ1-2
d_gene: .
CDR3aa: CASSADSGYTF
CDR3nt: TGCGCCAGCAGCGCGGACAGCGGCTACACCTTC

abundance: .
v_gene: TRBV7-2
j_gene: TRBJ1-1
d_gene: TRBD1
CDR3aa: CASSYPGTGMEAFF
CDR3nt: TGTGCCAGCAGCTATCCAGGGACAGGGATGGAAGCTTTCTTT